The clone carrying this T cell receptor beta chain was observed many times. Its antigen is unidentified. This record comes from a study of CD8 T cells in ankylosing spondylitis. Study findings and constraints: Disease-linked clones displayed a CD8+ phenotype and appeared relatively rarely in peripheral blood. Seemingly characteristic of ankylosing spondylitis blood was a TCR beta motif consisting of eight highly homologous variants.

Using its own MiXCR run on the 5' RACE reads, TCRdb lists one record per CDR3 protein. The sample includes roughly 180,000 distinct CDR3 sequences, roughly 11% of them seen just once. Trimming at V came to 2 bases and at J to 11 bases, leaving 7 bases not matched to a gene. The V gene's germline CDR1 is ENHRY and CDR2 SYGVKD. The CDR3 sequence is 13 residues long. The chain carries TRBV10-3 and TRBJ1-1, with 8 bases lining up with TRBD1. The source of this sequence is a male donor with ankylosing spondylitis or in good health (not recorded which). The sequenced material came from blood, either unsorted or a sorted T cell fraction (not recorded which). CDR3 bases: TGTGCCATCAGTGAGGGACAGGGAATTGAGGCTTTCTTT. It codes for CAISEGQGIEAFF.